This entry lists 6 T cell receptor beta chains sequenced from one sample in a study of persistence of HIV-infected CD4 T cells. This was the immunoSEQ version 4 assay in survey mode. Assay used: immunoSEQ multiplex PCR; TCRdb lists only in-frame clones, some missing. The repertoire holds over 35,000 clones, more than 85% seen once, with 1.8% in the top ten. The antigens of these receptors remain unknown. Cells were stimulated nonspecifically with anti-CD3/anti-CD28 magnetic beads. Responding CD4+ T cells were sorted by upregulation of both CD40 ligand and CD69. The sequencing here drew on CD4+ T cells sorted from PBMCs after roughly 18-hour stimulation, taken from a patient who received antiretroviral therapy. These receptors all stem from an adult man with HIV who was CMV-seropositive.

V usage is TRBV6-5 and J usage is TRBJ1-2; 7 bases map to TRBD1. This CDR3 contains 12 residues. Germline CDR1 reads MNHEY; CDR2 reads SVGAGI. With V trimmed by 7 bases and J by 8 bases, 7 bases remained unmatched. CDR3 sequence reads: CASTSPGGGYTF. CDR3 sequence (DNA): TGTGCCAGCACCAGCCCAGGGGGAGGCTACACCTTC.

The gene calls are TRBV12-3 or TRBV12-4 and TRBJ2-1, with D possibly matching TRBD1 (5 bases). CDR3 size: 13 residues. V lost 3 bases to trimming and J lost 8 bases, with 11 bases between them. CDR3 nucleotide sequence: TGTGCCAGCAGTTTGGGGCCGGTGCATGAGCAGTTCTTC. Translated, it gives CASSLGPVHEQFF.

The CDR3 protein is CASSTTPGTPNTGELFF. The CDR3 DNA follows: TGCGCCAGCAGTACAACCCCCGGGACACCGAACACCGGGGAGCTGTTTTTT. The chain employs TRBV5-1 and TRBJ2-2, with a tentative D call TRBD1 (6 bases). Germline CDR1 is SGHRS and CDR2 is YFSETQ. Trimming left V 5 bases short and J 0 bases short, with 17 bases between. The CDR3 length is 17 residues. Using reference TRBV5-1 and TRBJ2-2 for the parts outside the CDR3, the full variable domain is KAGVTQTPRYLIKTRGQQVTLSCSPISGHRSVSWYQQTPGQGLQFLFEYFSETQRNKGNFPGRFSGRQFSNSRSEMNVSTLELGDSALYLCASSTTPGTPNTGELFFGEGSRLTVL.

The gene calls are TRBV4-1 and TRBJ2-1; the match to TRBD1 covers 8 bases. CDR1 and CDR2 from the germline V gene are MGHRA and YSYEKL. The J segment lost 8 bases and the V segment lost 7 bases, leaving 13 bases of the junction unmatched. The CDR3 has 15 amino acids. CDR3 protein: CASTAWQGAVDEQFF. CDR3 nucleotide sequence: TGCGCCAGCACCGCATGGCAGGGGGCGGTAGATGAGCAGTTCTTC.

This chain links TRBV19 with TRBJ1-4, with unresolved D. Trimming removed 7 bases from V and 4 bases from J, with 16 bases in between. Per germline, CDR1 LNHDA and CDR2 SQIVND (reference sequence). This CDR3 is 15 amino acids long. The CDR3 region has the DNA TGTGCCAGTATGAGAGTTCGGCAGCTTAATGAAAAACTGTTTTTT. This gives the protein CASMRVRQLNEKLFF.

The chain combines TRBV28 with TRBJ2-3; 10 nucleotides agree with TRBD2. This CDR3 is built from 15 residues. V was clipped by 7 bases and J by 3 bases; unmatched bases: 7. Germline V gives CDR1 MDHEN, CDR2 SYDVKM. This CDR3 is CASKTSGVETDTQYF. CDR3 DNA: TGTGCCAGCAAAACTAGCGGGGTGGAGACAGATACGCAGTATTTT.